The T cell receptor (beta chain) under discussion was sequenced for a study of blood T cell repertoires in COVID-19 (dated by TCRdb to 2019 to 2021). Background on the whole study: Samples from collaborators originated in the United States, Italy and Spain and spanned both the acute and convalescent phases of COVID-19. The prospective study material was composed of cDNA or gDNA derived from T cells, B-cell-depleted T cells, or PBMCs. Subjects who had been exposed to COVID-19, were actively infected with it, or had recovered from it provided the deeply sampled blood TCRbeta repertoires that made up the dataset. The repertoires were released in a freely available public database meant as a resource for research on the immune response to SARS-CoV-2. Samples were obtained from the ongoing ImmuneRACE study (first 160 participants) and from 1,000 to 1,500 subjects provided by 6 global collaborators. Nearly every sample came with metadata listing a de-identified subject ID, COVID-19 status, age in years and sex. Where HLA class I and class II types were available, the types were taken from metadata supplied by the sample provider, not from assay-based typing.

Broader findings and caveats from the paper: The quantity of clinical and demographic metadata differed by source and by participant and was supplied without curation.

The immunoSEQ Assay, a bias-controlled multiplex PCR, was used to amplify TCRbeta CDR3 regions from genomic DNA. The original pipeline was this. The number of nucleated cells in each sample was estimated from the amplification of reference gene primers within the assay. Sequence reads were collapsed and filtered to measure the absolute abundance of every unique TCRbeta CDR3 rearrangement. Productive Simpson clonality was computed per sample as the square root of Simpson's diversity index over productive rearrangements. As stored in TCRdb, this immuneACCESS dataset retains in-frame rearrangements with V and J assigned. A fraction of the clones does not appear; measured against another copy, unresolved V genes explain less than half of the discrepancy, and the remainder lacks a known reason. D and trimming come from the DNA, and the V and J calls and clone size come from that table. Within this sample are some 400,000 clones, with more than 80% of them counted one time only. 0.95% to 1.2% of the sample rests with the top ten.

V is pared back by 0 bases and J by 6 bases, with 15 bases lying between the germline termini. The germline V gene encodes CDR1 MGHRA and CDR2 YSYEKL. The CDR3 contains 15 residues, cysteine and phenylalanine counted. This entry keeps only the CDR3 DNA: 45 bases, framed from base 1. Participants in the prospective study were aged roughly 18 to 100 years, lived in some 24 United States geographic areas, and enrolled through a virtual design. In the prospective study, participants were assigned to cohorts based on the clinical history participants reported in a screening survey and a study questionnaire. Recovered participants in ImmuneRACE Cohort 3 were defined by two consecutive negative NP/OP PCR tests, clearance by a healthcare professional, or resolution of symptoms. Each participant in the prospective study had whole blood, serum and a nasopharyngeal or oropharyngeal swab collected by mobile phlebotomists. Participants in the prospective study had the option to provide additional blood draws and questionnaires over a roughly 2-month period. Blood samples from the prospective study were shipped frozen or at room temperature prior to DNA extraction.

As regards this clone: There is no known antigen for this receptor. No much larger clone is present one base from it, and per-base qualities are unavailable.

The V and J genes are TRBV4-1 and TRBJ2-7, with TRBD2 tentatively as D gene (5 bases match). The sequenced sample was PBMCs or T cells enriched from blood (not recorded which). The TCR was taken from a man under 40 who had recovered from COVID-19. The DNA sequence is given as TGCGCCAGCAGCCAAGATCTATCGGGATTGATCGAGCAGTACTTC. Translated, this gives CASSQDLSGLIEQYF.